This T cell receptor beta chain is from a study of cytomegalovirus exposure and HLA in healthy donors. General study findings and limits: Presence/absence analyses assumed roughly uniform sequencing depth across donors. What was likely a sequencing artifact was a cluster of highly shared sequence variants. Later on, an analysis showed TCR association rates differing by HLA locus, with DRB1 the most and HLA-C the fewest.

As for this clone: Its antigen is not known.

CDR1 and CDR2 from the germline V gene are LNHDA and SQIVND (reference sequence). The V end lost 9 bases, the J end lost 5 bases, and 14 bases lay between the germline ends. This CDR3 is 13 amino acids long. There were likely unrecorded immune exposures, though donors were nominally healthy when sampled. It was with 60 Vbeta and 13 Jbeta primers that the PCR ran. This table comes from immunoSEQ multiplex PCR, and its TCRdb copy is limited to in-frame clones, with some not included. The repertoire holds 150,000 to 200,000 clones, with roughly four fifths as singletons. This chain links TRBV19 with TRBJ1-5; perhaps TRBD1 as D (5 bases). The clonotype originates from a middle-aged woman in good health and CMV-seronegative. The sequencing sample was made of PBMCs. In DNA, the CDR3 is TGTGCCAGCAGCTTGGAGGGGCATCAGCCCCAGCATTTT. The encoded protein is CASSLEGHQPQHF.